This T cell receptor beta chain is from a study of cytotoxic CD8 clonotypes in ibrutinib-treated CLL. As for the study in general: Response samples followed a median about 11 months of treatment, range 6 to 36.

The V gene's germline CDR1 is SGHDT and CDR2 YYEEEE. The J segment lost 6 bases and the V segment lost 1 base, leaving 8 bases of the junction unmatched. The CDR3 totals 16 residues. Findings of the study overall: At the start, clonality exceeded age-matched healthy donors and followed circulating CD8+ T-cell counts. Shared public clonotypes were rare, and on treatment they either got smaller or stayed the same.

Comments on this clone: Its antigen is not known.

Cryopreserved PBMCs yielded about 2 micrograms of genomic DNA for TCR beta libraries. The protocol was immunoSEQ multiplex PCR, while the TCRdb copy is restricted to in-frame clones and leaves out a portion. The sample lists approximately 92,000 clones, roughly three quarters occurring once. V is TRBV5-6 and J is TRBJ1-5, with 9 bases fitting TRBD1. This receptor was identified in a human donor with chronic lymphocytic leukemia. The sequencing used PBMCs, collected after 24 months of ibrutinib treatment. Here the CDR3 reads CASSLRNTGGSQPQHF. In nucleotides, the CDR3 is TGTGCCAGCAGCTTGCGGAATACAGGGGGCAGTCAGCCCCAGCATTTT.